This TCR beta chain derives from a study of Tregs in tolerant kidney transplant recipients. Overall study context: Recipients received nonmyeloablative bone marrow transplants from related graft donors, with transient mixed chimerism. Findings and caveats of the study: Validation in larger populations is needed because few patients were studied. For some patients, primers changed over time, blocking nucleotide-level comparison.

TCRdb keeps only in-frame clones here, not all; method: immunoSEQ multiplex PCR. This table has fewer than 100,000 clones, around 93% appearing once. Germline CDR1 SGHTA, CDR2 FQGNSA. This CDR3 contains 13 residues. Comment on this clone: As yet, its antigen is unknown. At one boundary the junction diverges from the germline segment, which might be a read error.

The material was Tregs from blood, obtained before the transplant. This sequence originates from a human donor who received a combined kidney and bone marrow transplant. The V gene is TRBV7-2, the J gene TRBJ2-1; 7 nucleotides line up with TRBD2. In DNA form, the CDR3 reads TGTGCCGGCAGCTCGGGACTACGAAATGAGCAGTTCTTC. Translated, it gives CAGSSGLRNEQFF. The whole variable domain, remainder taken from reference TRBV7-2 and TRBJ2-1, is GAGVSQSPSNKVTEKGKDVELRCDPISGHTALYWYRQSLGQGLEFLIYFQGNSAPDKSGLPSDRFSAERTGGSVSTLTIQRTQQEDSAVYLCAGSSGLRNEQFFGPGTRLTVL.